The clone carrying this TCR beta chain was recorded at least ten times. The data derive from a study of blood T cell repertoires in COVID-19. On the study more broadly: Donors in the United States, Italy and Spain gave samples during acute or convalescent COVID-19. PBMCs, B-cell-depleted T cells, or T cells were the source of the cDNA or gDNA that made up the material.

CDR1 SQVTM and CDR2 ANQGSEA come from the germline V gene. There are 13 residues in the CDR3. Trimming cost V 4 bases and J 7 bases, with 16 bases left between them. As originally analysed: Amplification from reference gene primers served as the basis for estimated nucleated cell counts. Using immunoSEQ multiplex PCR, the repertoire was profiled, and TCRdb retains in-frame clones only, with some absent. The V and J calls and clone size come from that table; D and trimming were worked out from the DNA. The table includes some 150,000 clones, around 80% detected once. Source material: peripheral blood. The origin of this receptor is a woman aged 45-59 years in a cohort sampled during active or convalescent COVID-19. The chain has TRBV29-1 and TRBJ1-1; D gene uncertain. This CDR3 reads CSVAAFEGGEAFF. DNA for the CDR3: TGCAGCGTTGCCGCCTTTGAGGGAGGTGAAGCTTTCTTT.